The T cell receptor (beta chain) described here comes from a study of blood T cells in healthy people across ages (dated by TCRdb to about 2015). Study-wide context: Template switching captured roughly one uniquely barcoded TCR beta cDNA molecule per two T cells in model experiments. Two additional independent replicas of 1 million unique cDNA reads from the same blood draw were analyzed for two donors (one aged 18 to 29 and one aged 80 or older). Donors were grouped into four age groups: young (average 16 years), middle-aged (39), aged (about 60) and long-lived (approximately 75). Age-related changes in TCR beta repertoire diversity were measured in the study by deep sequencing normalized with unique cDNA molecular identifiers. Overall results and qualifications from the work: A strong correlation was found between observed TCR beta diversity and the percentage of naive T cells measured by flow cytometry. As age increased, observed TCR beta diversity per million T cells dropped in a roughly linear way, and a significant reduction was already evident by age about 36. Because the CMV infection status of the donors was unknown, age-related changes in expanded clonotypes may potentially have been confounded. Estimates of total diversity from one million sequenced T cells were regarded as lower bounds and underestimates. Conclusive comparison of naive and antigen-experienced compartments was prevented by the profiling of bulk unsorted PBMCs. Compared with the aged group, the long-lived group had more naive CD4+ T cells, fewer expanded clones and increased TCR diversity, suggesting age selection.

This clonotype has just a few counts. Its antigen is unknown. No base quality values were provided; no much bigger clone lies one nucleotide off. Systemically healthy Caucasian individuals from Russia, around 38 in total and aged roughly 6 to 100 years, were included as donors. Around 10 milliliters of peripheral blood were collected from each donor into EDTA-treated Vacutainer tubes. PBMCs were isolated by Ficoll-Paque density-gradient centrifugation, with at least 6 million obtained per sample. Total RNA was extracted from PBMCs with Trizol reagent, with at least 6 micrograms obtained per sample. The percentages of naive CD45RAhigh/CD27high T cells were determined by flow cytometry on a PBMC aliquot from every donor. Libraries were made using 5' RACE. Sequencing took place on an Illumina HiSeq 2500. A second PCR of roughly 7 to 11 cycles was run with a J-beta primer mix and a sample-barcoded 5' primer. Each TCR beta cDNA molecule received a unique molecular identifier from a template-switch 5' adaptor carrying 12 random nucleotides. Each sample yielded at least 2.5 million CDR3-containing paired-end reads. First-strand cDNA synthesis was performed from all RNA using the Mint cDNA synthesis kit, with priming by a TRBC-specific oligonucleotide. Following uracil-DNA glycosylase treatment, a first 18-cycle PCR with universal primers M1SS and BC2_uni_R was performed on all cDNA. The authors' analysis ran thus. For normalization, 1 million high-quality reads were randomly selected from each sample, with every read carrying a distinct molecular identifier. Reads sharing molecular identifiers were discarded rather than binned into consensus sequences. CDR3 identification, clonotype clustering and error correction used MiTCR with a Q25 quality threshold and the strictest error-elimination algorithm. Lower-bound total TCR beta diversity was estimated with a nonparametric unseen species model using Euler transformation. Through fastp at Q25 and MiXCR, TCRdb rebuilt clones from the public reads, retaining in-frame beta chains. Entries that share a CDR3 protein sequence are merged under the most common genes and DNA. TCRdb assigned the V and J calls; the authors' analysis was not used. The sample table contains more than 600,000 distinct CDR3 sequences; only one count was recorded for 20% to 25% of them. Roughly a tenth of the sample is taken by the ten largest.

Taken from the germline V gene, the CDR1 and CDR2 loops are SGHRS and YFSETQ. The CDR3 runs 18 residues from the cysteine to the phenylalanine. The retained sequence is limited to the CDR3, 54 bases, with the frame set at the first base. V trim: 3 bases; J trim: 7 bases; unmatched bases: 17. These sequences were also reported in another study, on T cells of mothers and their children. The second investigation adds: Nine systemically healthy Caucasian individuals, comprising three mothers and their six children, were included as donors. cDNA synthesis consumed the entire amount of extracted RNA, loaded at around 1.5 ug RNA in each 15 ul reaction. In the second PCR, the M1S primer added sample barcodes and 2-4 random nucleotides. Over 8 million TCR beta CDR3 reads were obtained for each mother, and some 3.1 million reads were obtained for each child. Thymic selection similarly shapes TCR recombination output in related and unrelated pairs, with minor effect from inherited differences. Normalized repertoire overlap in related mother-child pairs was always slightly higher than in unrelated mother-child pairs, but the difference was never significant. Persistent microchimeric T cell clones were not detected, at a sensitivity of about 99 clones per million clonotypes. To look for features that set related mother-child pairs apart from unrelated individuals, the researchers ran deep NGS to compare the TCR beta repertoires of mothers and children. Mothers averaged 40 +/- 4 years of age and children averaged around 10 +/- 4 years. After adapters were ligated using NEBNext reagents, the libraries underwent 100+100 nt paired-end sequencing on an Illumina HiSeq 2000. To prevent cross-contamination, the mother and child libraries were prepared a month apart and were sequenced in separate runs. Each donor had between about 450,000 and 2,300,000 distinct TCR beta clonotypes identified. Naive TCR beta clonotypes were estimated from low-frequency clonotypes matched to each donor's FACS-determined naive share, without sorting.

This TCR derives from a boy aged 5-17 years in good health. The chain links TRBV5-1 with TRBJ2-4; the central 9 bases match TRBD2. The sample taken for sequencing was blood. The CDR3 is CASSYGPDLAGEGNIQYF. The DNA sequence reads TGCGCCAGCAGCTACGGGCCCGACTTAGCGGGGGAGGGGAACATTCAGTACTTC.